The text below deals with one T cell receptor (beta chain). This clone has only a few counts. Which antigen it targets is not known. It has no much larger one-base neighbor in the sample; base qualities were not kept. The CDR3 regions of human TCRbeta chains were analyzed by immunosequencing. In the source study's methods: Repertoire TCRs were checked for matches against a reference library of SARS-CoV-2-specific TCRs that had been generated using the MIRA antigen-specificity platform. Breadth meant the fraction of unique TCRs that were SARS-CoV-2-associated, whereas depth meant the fraction of total T cells that were SARS-CoV-2-associated. Using the MIRA data, each spike-specific TCR was assigned both to the spike region to which the TCR was reactive and to a CD4 or CD8 class. Log10-transformed breadth and depth values were compared by one-way ANOVA with Sidak's multiple comparisons tests. TCRdb provides this immuneACCESS table in a form limited to in-frame rearrangements. Some clones are lacking; in checked studies, under half of them reflect an unresolved V gene, and why the rest are absent is not known. Clonal size and the V and J genes are those of that table, whereas D and trimming came from the DNA. The sample table shows approximately 140,000 clones, and 90% are seen once. Of the sample, 1.5% to 2% is held by the ten largest clones.

The sample comes from a study of T cell responses to AZD1222 COVID-19 vaccine (dated by TCRdb to the early 2020s). Turning to the overall study: A total of approximately 250 trial participants underwent TCR sequencing, of whom under 220 had received two doses of AZD1222 and 26 had received two doses of the MenACWY control vaccine. Trial participants were enrolled by age into 18-55, 56-69 and 70-plus year subgroups, with about 150, 28 and 57 TCR-sequenced participants respectively.

Trimming takes 1 base from V and 8 bases from J, and the germline ends sit 14 bases apart. Via the germline V gene (reference sequence), CDR1 is SEHNR and CDR2 FQNEAQ. From cysteine to phenylalanine, the CDR3 is 14 amino acids long. Kept here is only the CDR3 DNA, which spans 42 bases and is read in frame from base 1. The time point label, read with the paper, signifies: about 28 days (+/-7) after the second vaccine dose. AZD1222 recipients whose second dose came at about 4 weeks and those whose second dose came at about 12 weeks were combined into one group, since spike-specific TCR depth and breadth did not differ between the two schedules. The vaccinee samples were drawn from two UK trials, COV001 and COV002, one of which was a single-blind randomized controlled phase 2/3 trial testing AZD1222 (ChAdOx1 nCoV-19) in healthy adults. For TCRbeta chain sequencing, PBMC samples were collected from trial participants at day 0 and at day 28 after the second dose.

On the study overall, not on this receptor specifically: Nearly half of unique spike-specific TCRs reportedly recognized epitopes outside regions mutated in the B.1.351 and B.1.1.7 variants. Spike-specific TCR breadth and depth rose significantly after two AZD1222 doses compared with day 0 and with MenACWY recipients. The 56-69-year group was small, and its depth increase did not reach significance, likely because of low power. Only six AZD1222 recipients were SARS-CoV-2 seropositive at baseline, limiting conclusions about previously exposed vaccinees. The whole spike protein was spanned by vaccine-associated CD4 TCRs, and dominant responses were seen in regions 160-218 and 743-854. Because no day 14 peak-response samples were available, the repertoires could be characterized only after the peak T cell response. Participants were mostly white British, with more females than males. The authors suggested clonal diversity may have been underestimated.

Sequenced here: peripheral blood, sampled 28 days after the second AZD1222 dose. This TCR was sampled from an adult who received the AZD1222 COVID-19 vaccine. The sequence is built from TRBV7-9 and TRBJ1-2; too little of a D gene remains to name it. The CDR3 has the sequence CASSLGSGSRGYTF. The sequenced DNA is TGTGCCAGCAGCTTAGGATCGGGGAGTCGGGGCTACACCTTC.